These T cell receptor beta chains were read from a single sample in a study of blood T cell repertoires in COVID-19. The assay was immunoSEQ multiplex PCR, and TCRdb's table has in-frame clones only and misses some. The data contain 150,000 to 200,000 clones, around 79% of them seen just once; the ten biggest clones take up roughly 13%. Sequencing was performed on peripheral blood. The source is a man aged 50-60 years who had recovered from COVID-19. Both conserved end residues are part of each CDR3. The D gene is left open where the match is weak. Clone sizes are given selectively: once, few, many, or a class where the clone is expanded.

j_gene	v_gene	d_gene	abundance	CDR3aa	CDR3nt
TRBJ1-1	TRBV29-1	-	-	CSVEVTGTEAFF	TGCAGCGTTGAAGTAACGGGCACTGAAGCTTTCTTT
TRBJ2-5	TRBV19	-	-	CASNPGGRRETQYF	TGTGCCAGTAACCCAGGTGGCAGGAGGGAGACCCAGTACTTC
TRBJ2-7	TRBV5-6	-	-	CASSLNYLYEQYF	TGTGCCAGCAGCTTGAACTATCTCTACGAGCAGTACTTC
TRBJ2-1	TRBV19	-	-	CASNTGAYNEQFF	TGTGCCAGTAACACGGGAGCCTACAATGAGCAGTTCTTC
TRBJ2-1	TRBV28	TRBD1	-	CASSQTGGGLSYEQFF	TGTGCCAGCAGTCAAACAGGGGGAGGTCTTTCTTATGAGCAGTTCTTC
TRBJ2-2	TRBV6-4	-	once	CASSSDSTGELFF	TGTGCCAGCAGTTCGGACAGCACCGGGGAGCTGTTTTTT
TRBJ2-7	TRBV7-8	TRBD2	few	CASSLRLAGRPYEQYF	TGTGCCAGCAGCTTACGACTAGCGGGCCGGCCCTACGAGCAGTACTTC
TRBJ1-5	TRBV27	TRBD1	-	CASSRRGQDLSSNQPQHF	TGTGCCAGCAGTCGCAGAGGACAGGACCTTAGTAGCAATCAGCCCCAGCATTTT
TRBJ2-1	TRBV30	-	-	CAWTGSGTPWNEQFF	TGTGCCTGGACGGGATCGGGCACACCCTGGAATGAGCAGTTCTTC
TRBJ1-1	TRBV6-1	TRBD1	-	CASSETRGTEAFF	TGTGCCAGCAGTGAAACCAGGGGGACTGAAGCTTTCTTT
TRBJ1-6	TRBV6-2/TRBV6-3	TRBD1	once	CASSRRTGFGSPLHF	TGTGCCAGCAGCCGCCGGACAGGCTTTGGCTCACCCCTCCACTTT
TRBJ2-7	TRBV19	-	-	CASSIQASSSYEQYF	TGTGCCAGTAGTATTCAAGCAAGTAGCTCCTACGAGCAGTACTTC
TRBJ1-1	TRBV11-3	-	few	CASSLDGNTEAFF	TGTGCCAGCAGCTTAGACGGGAACACTGAAGCTTTCTTT
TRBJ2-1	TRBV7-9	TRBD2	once	CASSGRGGRFF	TGTGCCAGCAGCGGCCGGGGAGGGAGGTTCTTC
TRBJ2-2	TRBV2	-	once	CASSLGRGEAGELFF	TGTGCCAGCAGTCTCGGAAGAGGAGAGGCCGGGGAGCTGTTTTTT
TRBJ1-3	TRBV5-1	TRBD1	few	CASSLSGGSGNTIYF	TGCGCCAGCAGCTTATCAGGGGGCTCTGGAAACACCATATATTTT
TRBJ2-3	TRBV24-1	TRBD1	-	CATSVQGPRADTQYF	TGTGCCACCAGCGTACAGGGGCCTCGGGCAGATACGCAGTATTTT
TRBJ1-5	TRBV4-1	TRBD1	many	CASSSYGTGSNQPQHF	TGCGCCAGCAGCTCATACGGGACAGGGAGCAATCAGCCCCAGCATTTT
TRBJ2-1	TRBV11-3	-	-	CASSPRTASNEQFF	TGTGCCAGCAGCCCCCGGACTGCTTCCAATGAGCAGTTCTTC
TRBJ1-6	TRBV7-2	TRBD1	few	CASSPGDRSISPLHF	TGTGCCAGCAGCCCAGGGGACAGGTCCATTTCACCCCTCCACTTT
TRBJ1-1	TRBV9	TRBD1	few	CASSPTGVNTEAFF	TGTGCCAGCAGCCCGACAGGGGTGAACACTGAAGCTTTCTTT
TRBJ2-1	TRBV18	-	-	CASSRLAGDNEQFF	TGTGCCAGCTCACGGTTGGCAGGGGACAATGAGCAGTTCTTC
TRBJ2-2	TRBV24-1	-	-	CATRGPWDTGELFF	TGTGCCACCAGGGGGCCATGGGACACCGGGGAGCTGTTTTTT
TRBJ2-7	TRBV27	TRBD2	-	CASSPLAGALGEQYF	TGTGCCAGCAGTCCACTAGCGGGGGCCTTAGGCGAGCAGTACTTC
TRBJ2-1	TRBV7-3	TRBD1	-	CASSLTTGTGLNEQFF	TGTGCCAGCAGCTTAACTACCGGGACAGGTCTCAATGAGCAGTTCTTC
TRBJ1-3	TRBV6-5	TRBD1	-	CASSYQGAKNTIYF	TGTGCCAGCAGTTACCAGGGGGCAAAAAACACCATATATTTT
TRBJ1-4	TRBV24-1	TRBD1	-	CATSEDRGNEKLFF	TGTGCCACCAGTGAGGACAGGGGAAATGAAAAACTGTTTTTT
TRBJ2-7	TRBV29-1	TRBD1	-	CSVTGTGLPYEQYF	TGCAGCGTGACCGGGACAGGCCTTCCCTACGAGCAGTACTTC
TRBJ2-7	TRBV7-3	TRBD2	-	CASSLTGTSAYEQYF	TGTGCCAGCAGCCTCACCGGGACTAGCGCCTACGAGCAGTACTTC
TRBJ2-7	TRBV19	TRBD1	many	CASSRQGTSYEQYF	TGTGCCAGTAGTAGACAGGGGACCTCCTACGAGCAGTACTTC
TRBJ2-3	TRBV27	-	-	CASSLLSGSTDTQYF	TGTGCCAGCAGTTTATTGTCAGGGTCTACAGATACGCAGTATTTT
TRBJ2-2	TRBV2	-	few	CASRSGVYTGELFF	TGTGCCAGCAGATCAGGGGTTTACACCGGGGAGCTGTTTTTT
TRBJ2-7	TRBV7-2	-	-	CASSLNLARSYEQYF	TGTGCCAGCAGCTTAAACTTAGCCCGGTCCTACGAGCAGTACTTC